The count of the clone carrying this T cell receptor beta chain is one. Its antigen is unidentified. This sample was taken from a study of Graves' ophthalmopathy and Graves' hyperthyroidism. CAS ≥3, NOSPECS ≥4, moderate-to-severe activity and duration under 3 months marked donors with ophthalmopathy. Study-level findings and limits: A model of 13 signatures distinguished ophthalmopathy from stable hyperthyroidism at around 90% sensitivity and 81.08% specificity. Sensitivity reached more than 70% and specificity roughly 72% when the model predicted ophthalmopathy progression. Blood also contained most of the expanded thyroid clonotypes above 0.001 frequency.

Amplifying from RNA transcripts, the study obtained TCR beta CDR3 regions. HTBI primers primed a first-round RT-PCR, and a second-round multiplex PCR followed. MiXCR was run by TCRdb on the multiplex PCR reads, yielding one entry per CDR3 protein. This sample yields around 600,000 distinct CDR3 sequences, of which roughly 41% are seen a single time; 2.5% to 3.5% belongs to the top ten. The CDR3 extends over 12 amino acids. Trimming shortened V by 3 bases and J by 6 bases, and 11 bases separated the two germline ends. In germline, CDR1 is DFQATT, CDR2 SNEGSKA (reference sequence). The TCR sequence derives from an adult man with Graves' ophthalmopathy. J is TRBJ1-2 and V is TRBV20-1, with D maybe TRBD1 (5 bases). The sample consisted of peripheral blood. For the CDR3, the DNA is TGCAGTGCTAGGTCCCTAGGGGATGGCTACACCTTC. This sequence encodes CSARSLGDGYTF.